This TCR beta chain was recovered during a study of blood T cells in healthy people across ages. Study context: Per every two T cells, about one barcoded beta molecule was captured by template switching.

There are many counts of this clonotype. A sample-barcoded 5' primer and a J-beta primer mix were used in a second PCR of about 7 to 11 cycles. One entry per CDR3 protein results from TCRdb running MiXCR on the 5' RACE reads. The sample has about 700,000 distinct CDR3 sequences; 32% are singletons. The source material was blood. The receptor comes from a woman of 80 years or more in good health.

CDR3 in amino acids: CASSLGQGSSSSYTF. DNA for the CDR3: TGTGCCAGCAGTTTAGGTCAGGGGTCCTCGTCGAGCTACACCTTC. The chain joins TRBV28 to TRBJ1-2, with D perhaps matching TRBD1 (6 bases). Trimming removed 2 bases at V and 9 bases at J, with 19 bases between. Germline V gene lookup returns CDR1 MDHEN and CDR2 SYDVKM. CDR3 length: 15 amino acids.